This T cell receptor beta chain was observed in a study of blood T cell repertoires in COVID-19 (dated by TCRdb to about 2020). Regarding the research as a whole: Samples covering the acute and convalescent phases of COVID-19 were provided by collaborators in the United States, Italy and Spain. The material from the prospective study consisted of cDNA or gDNA derived from T cells, B-cell-depleted T cells, or PBMCs. Deeply sampled blood TCRbeta repertoires from subjects exposed to, actively infected with, or recovered from COVID-19 were included in the dataset. The repertoires were released in a freely available public database intended as a resource for research on the immune response to SARS-CoV-2. Samples came from the ongoing ImmuneRACE study (first 160 participants) plus 1,254 subjects from 6 global collaborators. A de-identified subject ID, COVID-19 status, age in years and sex were almost always included in the sample metadata. Where HLA class I and class II types were available, the types were taken from metadata supplied by the sample provider, not from assay-based typing.

TCRbeta CDR3 regions were amplified from genomic DNA by means of the immunoSEQ Assay, a bias-controlled multiplex PCR. Regarding the original processing steps: The number of nucleated cells in each sample was estimated by amplification of reference gene primers within the assay. Sequence reads were collapsed and filtered to measure the absolute abundance of every unique TCRbeta CDR3 rearrangement. For each sample, productive Simpson clonality was calculated as the square root of Simpson's diversity index across productive rearrangements. TCRdb provides this immuneACCESS table in a form limited to in-frame rearrangements. Some clones are lacking; in checked studies, under half of them reflect an unresolved V gene, and why the rest are absent is not known. D and trimming come from the DNA, and the V and J calls and clone size come from that table. In this sample the table shows about 170,000 clones, 80% to 90% of which occur a single time. The ten biggest clones cover approximately 18% of the sample.

The full study reports these points: How much clinical and demographic metadata was included differed by source and by participant, and the metadata was provided uncurated.

Samples from volunteer blood donors who had recovered from COVID-19 were contributed by a second Seattle source. Collaborating institutions collected whole blood in K2EDTA tubes following their own protocols. For TCRbeta analysis, collaborators shipped samples in one of three forms: frozen whole blood, isolated PBMCs, or DNA extracted from either of those sample types. The CDR3 runs 11 amino acids, cysteine and phenylalanine included. Of the read, only the CDR3 DNA is kept; its 33 bases are in frame from base 1. As encoded in the germline V gene, CDR1 is MNHEY while CDR2 is SVGAGI. V is pruned by 9 bases and J by 4 bases, leaving 3 bases of the junction without a gene match. A note on this clone: Its antigen has not been determined. Per-base qualities were not stored, and no clone one base away is much larger.

The sequence joins TRBV6-5 to TRBJ2-7, with 7 middle bases fitting TRBD2. The sequencing sample was made of peripheral blood. This sequence originates from a woman in her seventies who had recovered from COVID-19. Read as DNA, the sequence is TGTGCCAGGCGGGGGAGGTACGAGCAGTACTTC. Its protein reads: CARRGRYEQYF.